This T cell receptor (beta chain) was profiled in a study of cytomegalovirus exposure and HLA in healthy donors. Study-level results: Researchers counted 180 or so TCR beta chains as cytomegalovirus-associated.

The data were produced by immunoSEQ multiplex PCR, yet TCRdb's version contains in-frame clones alone and is incomplete. Of 150,000 to 180,000 clones listed, 86% are singletons. Trimming took off 2 bases at V and 1 base at J, with 10 bases between the two ends. This CDR3 is built from 15 residues. Per the germline V gene, CDR1 is SGHNT and CDR2 is YYREEE (reference sequence). This clone was recorded once. Antigen unknown. Sequencing used PBMCs. The chain is built from TRBV5-4 and TRBJ2-1; no reliable D call. This clonotype was sampled from a human donor in good health. The CDR3 here is CASSLKSRSYNEQFF. CDR3 bases: TGTGCCAGCAGCTTAAAAAGCCGATCCTACAATGAGCAGTTCTTC.